This TCR beta chain emerged from a study of cytomegalovirus exposure and HLA in healthy donors. About the study: Among around 170 million T cells, an earlier analysis found about 110 million unique TCR beta sequences. Whole-study results and caveats: Most CMV-associated TCR beta chains appeared HLA-restricted in a later analysis. Among the CMV-associated chains, a few were confirmed in vitro as specific for CMV antigens.

In nominal health when sampled, donors likely had unrecorded immune exposures nonetheless. The PCR used 60 Vbeta and 13 Jbeta primers. The data were produced by immunoSEQ multiplex PCR, yet TCRdb's version contains in-frame clones alone and is incomplete. The sample yields about 170,000 clones, roughly 60% seen once. As regards this clone: No antigen is known for it.

The receptor's source is a man in his forties or fifties in good health and CMV-seronegative. What was sequenced was PBMCs.

The CDR3 spells CATISTGELFF. DNA for the CDR3: TGTGCCACCATCTCCACCGGGGAGCTGTTTTTT. The chain combines TRBV15 with TRBJ2-2; D is uncertain. The CDR3 runs to 11 residues. The germline V gene has CDR1 LNHNV and CDR2 YYDKDF (reference sequence). The V end lost 7 bases, the J end lost 4 bases, and 4 bases lay between the germline ends.